One and the same sample provided the 28 T cell receptor beta chains below, sequenced in a study of blood T cell repertoires in COVID-19 (dated by TCRdb to about 2020). The library was built by means of the immunoSEQ multiplex PCR assay. The table comes from immuneACCESS by way of TCRdb, which keeps in-frame sequences with V and J called. Part of the clones is missing from these tables; in studies checked, under half for an unresolved V gene and the rest for unknown reasons. The sample table lists tens of thousands of clones, approximately 78% of them with a count of one. The top ten hold roughly a tenth of the sample. Sequencing was performed on peripheral blood. All receptors derive from a man between 60 and 75 years old with acute or convalescent COVID-19.

This clone was recorded a few times. The genes are TRBV1 and TRBJ2-3; the D call in the table, TRBD2, was not verified against the DNA. TRBV1 counts as a pseudogene. CDR3 length equals 19 residues. The DNA of the CDR3 is TGCACCAGCAGCCAAGTACCCGTAGCACGGGGGGGCCCCTCAGATACGCAGTATTTT. This sequence encodes CTSSQVPVARGGPSDTQYF.

The chain links TRBV7-2 to TRBJ2-7; 10 nucleotides line up with TRBD2. Germline lookup yields CDR1 SGHTA and CDR2 FQGNSA. V was pared by 2 bases and J by 4 bases, with 8 bases of the junction left unmatched. The CDR3 is 16 residues long. The CDR3 nucleotides are TGTGCCAGCAGCTTAAATCCTAGCGGGGGCAAGTACGAGCAGTACTTC. Encoded protein: CASSLNPSGGKYEQYF.

This clone occurred a few times. This rearrangement joins TRBV6-2 or TRBV6-3 to TRBJ1-2, with D tentatively TRBD1 (6 bases). In germline, CDR1 is MNHEY, CDR2 SVGEGT. The CDR3 has 11 residues. V was pared by 6 bases and J by 8 bases, with 10 bases between. CDR3 in amino acids: CASSGTSGYTF. The CDR3 bases are TGTGCCAGCAGCGGGACATCCGGCTACACCTTC.

The rearrangement links TRBV2 to TRBJ2-2, with 7 positions matching TRBD1. Trimming at V came to 6 bases and at J to 9 bases, leaving 10 bases not matched to a gene. CDR3 length equals 14 residues. Germline V lookup: CDR1 SNHLY, CDR2 FYNNEI. The chain's CDR3 is CASRAGTAIRELFF. The CDR3 nucleotides are TGTGCCAGCAGGGCCGGGACAGCTATCCGGGAGCTGTTTTTT.

V usage is TRBV28 and J usage is TRBJ1-1; D remains ambiguous. The CDR3 spans 13 residues. The germline gives CDR1 MDHEN, CDR2 SYDVKM. V lost 6 bases and J 0 bases, leaving 8 bases between the germline ends. The DNA of the CDR3 is TGTGCCAGCAGCTCAAACATGAACACTGAAGCTTTCTTT. Translated: CASSSNMNTEAFF.

Only one count was recorded for this clone. The CDR3 sequence: CATSRPERFYGYTF. The CDR3 bases are TGTGCCACCAGCAGACCCGAGCGGTTCTATGGCTACACCTTC. The V call is TRBV15, the J call TRBJ1-2, with D uncertain. Germline V gene data show CDR1 as LNHNV and CDR2 as YYDKDF (reference sequence). The CDR3 length is 14 residues. The V and J ends lost 2 bases and 4 bases respectively, with 11 bases between them.

This clone showed up just once. The rearrangement links TRBV18 to TRBJ1-3; D unresolved. V was shortened by 2 bases and J by 0 bases, with 8 bases between the two germline ends. The CDR3 covers 15 residues. Germline V lookup: CDR1 KGHSH, CDR2 LQKENI. CDR3 nucleotide sequence: TGTGCCAGCTCACCAGCGATACTCTCTGGAAACACCATATATTTT. It translates to CASSPAILSGNTIYF.

The chain recombines TRBV24-1 with TRBJ1-1; D unresolved. The ends were cut back, 3 bases at V and 0 bases at J, with 7 bases in the middle. Germline V gene sequence: CDR1 KGHDR, CDR2 SFDVKD. The CDR3 extends over 14 amino acids. DNA for the CDR3: TGTGCCACCAGTGATAGTAGAATGAACACTGAAGCTTTCTTT. Its translation: CATSDSRMNTEAFF.

This clone appeared once. The chain has TRBV6-5 and TRBJ1-2; possibly TRBD1 for D (5 bases). The V end lost 2 bases, the J end lost 3 bases, and 7 bases lay between the germline ends. The germline V gene has CDR1 MNHEY and CDR2 SVGAGI. The CDR3 extends over 13 amino acids. The CDR3 bases are TGTGCCAGCAGTTACACGGGGGACTATGGCTACACCTTC. Amino acid sequence: CASSYTGDYGYTF.

The genes are TRBV23-1 and TRBJ2-1, with 9 bases matching TRBD2. TRBV23-1 is noted as an ORF with a role that remains uncertain. The CDR3 is made up of 18 amino acids. V was pared by 8 bases and J by 0 bases, with 14 bases of the junction left unmatched. The CDR3 sequence is CASPRFGSGGSSYNEQFF. CDR3 nucleotides: TGCGCCAGCCCTAGGTTTGGTAGCGGGGGTAGCTCCTACAATGAGCAGTTCTTC.

J is TRBJ2-2 and V is TRBV6-5; weak D call: TRBD1 (6 bases). This CDR3 region has 16 residues. Germline loops: CDR1 MNHEY, CDR2 SVGAGI. Trimming took off 2 bases at V and 3 bases at J, with 13 bases between the two ends. This chain's CDR3 is CASSYVGARDTGELFF. Written as DNA, the CDR3 is TGTGCCAGCAGTTACGTGGGGGCGCGGGACACCGGGGAGCTGTTTTTT.

The gene calls are TRBV6-4 and TRBJ2-2, with D perhaps matching TRBD1 (5 bases). Trimming stripped 5 bases from V and 6 bases from J, with 10 bases between. This CDR3 has 13 amino acids. Germline V gives CDR1 MRHNA, CDR2 SNTAGT. Here the CDR3 reads CASSTGHAGELFF. The DNA for the CDR3 is TGTGCCAGCAGTACAGGCCACGCCGGGGAGCTGTTTTTT.

V usage is TRBV24-1 and J usage is TRBJ2-1, with TRBD1 identical over 9 bases. The CDR3 consists of 14 residues. The trim removed 9 bases at V and 8 bases at J, leaving 10 bases unmatched. Germline CDR1 KGHDR, CDR2 SFDVKD. Here the CDR3 DNA reads TGTGCCACCTCTAGGACAGGGGTCAGGGATGAGCAGTTCTTC. This codes for CATSRTGVRDEQFF.

The chain joins TRBV27 to TRBJ2-5; tentatively, D is TRBD2 (6 bases). Trimming shortened V by 6 bases and J by 5 bases, and 19 bases separated the two germline ends. The CDR3 covers 15 residues. CDR1 and CDR2 (germline): MNHEY, SMNVEV (reference sequence). The CDR3 protein is CASRGLRGAGETQYF. The DNA of the CDR3 is TGTGCCAGCAGGGGCTTACGGGGCGCGGGGGAGACCCAGTACTTC.

J is TRBJ2-1 and V is TRBV11-2; TRBD1 matches 9 bases. The ends lost 4 bases at V and 3 bases at J; junction bases unmatched: 7. CDR3 length equals 16 residues. CDR1 is SGHAT and CDR2 is FQNNGV in the germline V gene. CDR3 sequence (DNA): TGTGCCAGCAGCTACGGACAGGGGCCCTTCTACAATGAGCAGTTCTTC. Its translation is CASSYGQGPFYNEQFF.

This sequence joins TRBV7-3 and TRBJ2-1, with D perhaps TRBD2 (7 bases). V was trimmed by 5 bases and J by 5 bases, leaving 16 bases between them. The germline CDR1 and CDR2 sequences are SGHTA and FQGTGA. This CDR3 is built from 15 residues. Here the CDR3 reads CASSHRGGGDNEQFF. For the CDR3, the DNA is TGTGCCAGCAGCCACCGCGGGGGCGGAGACAATGAGCAGTTCTTC. Looking up the rest from reference TRBV7-3 and TRBJ2-1 gives the full variable domain: GAGVSQTPSNKVTEKGKYVELRCDPISGHTALYWYRQSLGQGPEFLIYFQGTGAADDSGLPNDRFFAVRPEGSVSTLKIQRTERGDSAVYLCASSHRGGGDNEQFFGPGTRLTVL.

Of note for this clone: Germline is not matched at one junction end, which may reflect a read error. V is TRBV7-7 and J is TRBJ2-2; weak D call: TRBD1 (5 bases). CDR3 size: 14 residues. The germline V gene encodes CDR1 SSHAT and CDR2 FNYEAQ (reference sequence). CDR3 bases: TGTGCTAGCAGCGCAACAGGGAACACCGGGGAGCTGTTTTTT. Its translation is CASSATGNTGELFF.

This CDR3 is CASSVGLENTGELFF. The CDR3 nucleotides are TGTGCCAGCAGCGTAGGGCTAGAGAACACCGGGGAGCTGTTTTTT. This rearrangement joins TRBV9 to TRBJ2-2; D remains unclear. The V end was cut by 0 bases, the J end by 1 base, with 7 bases between. CDR3 length equals 15 residues. Looked up from germline, CDR1 is SGDLS and CDR2 is YYNGEE.

The chain joins TRBV7-9 to TRBJ1-6; 7 nucleotides match TRBD1. Germline CDR1 is SEHNR and CDR2 is FQNEAQ (reference sequence). Trimming at V came to 9 bases and at J to 9 bases, leaving 8 bases not matched to a gene. This CDR3 spans 13 amino acids. The CDR3 loop is CASQGGAGSPLHF. The CDR3, as DNA: TGTGCCAGTCAAGGGGGCGCGGGTTCACCCCTCCACTTT.

The chain is built from TRBV27 and TRBJ2-1; unclear D gene. CDR3 length: 15 residues. Trimming cost V 3 bases and J 6 bases, with 15 bases left between them. The germline V gene encodes CDR1 MNHEY and CDR2 SMNVEV (reference sequence). The DNA of the CDR3 is TGTGCCAGCAGTTTTAGTTATCCCGCTGGCAATGAGCAGTTCTTC. Amino acids: CASSFSYPAGNEQFF.

This clone was counted a few times. This chain connects TRBV7-3 to TRBJ2-3; D may be TRBD2 (7 bases). Per the germline V gene, CDR1 is SGHTA and CDR2 is FQGTGA. V lost 5 bases and J 0 bases, leaving 12 bases between the germline ends. The CDR3 is 15 amino acids. The CDR3 loop is CASSRGGASTDTQYF. The CDR3 region has the DNA TGTGCCAGCAGCCGAGGGGGGGCTAGCACAGATACGCAGTATTTT.

This chain uses TRBV3-1 (or the pseudogene TRBV3-2) with TRBJ2-1; D might be TRBD1 (6 bases). The CDR3 spans 15 residues. The germline V and J ends were trimmed by 4 bases and 8 bases, with 18 bases remaining between them. Germline V gene sequence: CDR1 LGHDT, CDR2 YNNKEL (reference sequence). CDR3 nucleotides: TGTGCCAGCAGCCCCCCCACAGGGAAGAAGTATGAGCAGTTCTTC. Its translation is CASSPPTGKKYEQFF.

This chain joins TRBV10-3 and TRBJ1-1, with 11 nucleotides matching TRBD1. V lost 5 bases and J lost 7; bases outside the gene matches: 9. The V gene's germline CDR1 is ENHRY and CDR2 SYGVKD. CDR3 length: 15 amino acids. The CDR3 DNA reads TGTGCCATCAGTAGGACAGGGGGCGGCCCAGGTGAAGCTTTCTTT. Protein product: CAISRTGGGPGEAFF.

V is TRBV7-9 and J is TRBJ1-2; 8 bases fit TRBD1. The germline V gene has CDR1 SEHNR and CDR2 FQNEAQ (reference sequence). The CDR3 has 15 residues. J was trimmed by 3 bases and V by 3 bases; bases with no gene match: 6. The CDR3, as DNA: TGTGCCAGCAGCTTCGACAGGGGTAATTACTATGGCTACACCTTC. It translates to CASSFDRGNYYGYTF. Supplemented by reference TRBV7-9 and TRBJ1-2, the full variable domain reads DTGVSQNPRHKITKRGQNVTFRCDPISEHNRLYWYRQTLGQGPEFLTYFQNEAQLEKSRLLSDRFSAERPKGSFSTLEIQRTEQGDSAMYLCASSFDRGNYYGYTFGSGTRLTVV.

This clone was seen only once. This chain joins TRBV9 and TRBJ1-6; 7 bases align to TRBD1. The CDR3 has 18 residues. Germline CDR1 and CDR2: SGDLS and YYNGEE. V lost 6 bases to trimming and J lost 11 bases; unmatched junction nucleotides: 23. CDR3 residues: CASTPGGQGSPSGTPLHF. In DNA, the CDR3 is TGTGCCAGCACCCCAGGGGGTCAGGGTTCCCCATCTGGGACACCCCTCCACTTT.

This sequence joins TRBV6-4 and TRBJ2-1; 10 positions match TRBD2. The CDR3 has 16 residues. Germline trimming cut 5 bases from V and 0 bases from J; bases unmatched to any gene: 4. Germline CDR1 is MRHNA and CDR2 is SNTAGT. This CDR3 reads CASSPSGGFSYNEQFF. In nucleotides, the CDR3 is TGTGCCAGCAGTCCTAGCGGGGGATTCTCCTACAATGAGCAGTTCTTC.

The V gene is TRBV28, the J gene TRBJ1-2; 7 bases line up with TRBD1. The V gene end was trimmed by 4 bases and the J gene end by 8 bases; junction bases not matched to a gene: 7. There are 13 residues in the CDR3. CDR1 MDHEN and CDR2 SYDVKM come from the germline V gene. The CDR3, as DNA: TGTGCCAGCAGTTCAAAACAGGGGTGGGGCTACACCTTC. It specifies CASSSKQGWGYTF.

This rearrangement joins TRBV3-1 (or the pseudogene TRBV3-2) to TRBJ1-1, with a tentative D call TRBD1 (6 bases). The germline V and J ends were trimmed by 1 base and 4 bases, with 10 bases remaining between them. CDR1 and CDR2 from the germline V gene are LGHDT and YNNKEL (reference sequence). CDR3 length equals 14 residues. CDR3 DNA: TGTGCCAGCAGCCAAGGGCAGGGGACCACTGAAGCTTTCTTT. This translates into CASSQGQGTTEAFF.